One and the same sample provided the 25 T cell receptor beta chains below, sequenced in a study of T cells in localized non-small cell lung cancer. Measured with immunoSEQ multiplex PCR; TCRdb has only the in-frame clones, and not every one. The sample shows about 40,000 clones, roughly 86% of them seen only once. The sequenced sample was peripheral blood, obtained before any cancer treatment. Receptor source: a man between 18 and 49 years old with stage I lung adenocarcinoma.

The chain couples TRBV7-3 to TRBJ1-4; D gene uncertain. This CDR3 has 13 residues. Looked up from germline, CDR1 is SGHTA and CDR2 is FQGTGA. Trimming pared 3 bases from V and 11 bases from J, leaving 13 bases between. Here the CDR3 DNA reads TGTGCCAGCAGCTTTAAATGGGTCGGGAAACTGTTTTTT. Protein product: CASSFKWVGKLFF.

The chain is built from TRBV5-6 and TRBJ1-1, with 9 positions matching TRBD1. The V gene end was trimmed by 3 bases and the J gene end by 5 bases; junction bases not matched to a gene: 8. Germline CDR1 and CDR2: SGHDT and YYEEEE. The CDR3 has 15 amino acids. As DNA, the CDR3 is TGTGCCAGCAGCTCAAACAGGGGGCGAGGGACTGAAGCTTTCTTT. This codes for CASSSNRGRGTEAFF.

The rearrangement links TRBV10-3 to TRBJ2-2, with 8 bases fitting TRBD1. This CDR3 contains 14 residues. The J segment lost 0 bases and the V segment lost 10 bases, leaving 4 bases of the junction unmatched. In germline, CDR1 is ENHRY, CDR2 SYGVKD. CDR3 residues: CATGQGSNTGELFF. The CDR3 coding sequence is TGTGCCACCGGACAGGGTTCGAACACCGGGGAGCTGTTTTTT.

This chain connects TRBV5-4 to TRBJ2-7, with D perhaps TRBD1 or TRBD2 (7 bases each). V was cut by 4 bases and J by 3 bases, with 17 bases left in between. Germline assignment: CDR1 SGHNT and CDR2 YYREEE (reference sequence). The CDR3 is made up of 15 amino acids. CDR3 residues: CASSQGGAGIYEQYF. CDR3 coding DNA: TGTGCCAGCAGCCAGGGGGGGGCTGGCATCTACGAGCAGTACTTC.

This chain links TRBV9 with TRBJ1-5; D uncertain. V gave up 3 bases and J gave up 3 bases, with 16 bases separating them. The length of the CDR3 is 16 residues. From germline, CDR1 is SGDLS and CDR2 YYNGEE. CDR3 amino acids: CASSADGPHSNQPQHF. In nucleotides, the CDR3 is TGTGCCAGCAGCGCAGACGGGCCCCACTCCAATCAGCCCCAGCATTTT. Based on the CDR3 plus reference TRBV9 and TRBJ1-5, the full variable domain is DSGVTQTPKHLITATGQRVTLRCSPRSGDLSVYWYQQSLDQGLQFLIQYYNGEERAKGNILERFSAQQFPDLHSELNLSSLELGDSALYFCASSADGPHSNQPQHFGDGTRLSIL.

The V and J genes are TRBV6-5 and TRBJ1-1; TRBD1 might be the D (5 bases). The V end lost 2 bases, the J end lost 4 bases, and 8 bases lay between the germline ends. The CDR3 length is 13 residues. Germline CDR1 MNHEY, CDR2 SVGAGI. CDR3 sequence reads: CASSYVGATEAFF. The CDR3 DNA reads as TGTGCCAGCAGTTACGTCGGGGCCACTGAAGCTTTCTTT.

By its share, this clone is medium-sized (0.01 to 0.1%). This chain connects TRBV6-1 to TRBJ1-4, with D possibly being TRBD1 (6 bases). From germline, CDR1 is MNHNS and CDR2 SASEGT. CDR3 length equals 14 residues. Trimming removed 7 bases at V and 0 bases at J, with 9 bases between. CDR3 bases: TGTGCCAGCAAGACAGGATCAACTAATGAAAAACTGTTTTTT. Its translation is CASKTGSTNEKLFF.

The chain has TRBV11-2 and TRBJ2-1; perhaps TRBD1 as D (5 bases). V gave up 1 base and J gave up 5 bases, with 15 bases separating them. This CDR3 is built from 16 residues. CDR1 is SGHAT, CDR2 FQNNGV, per germline. The CDR3, as DNA: TGTGCCAGCAGCTTAGGAAAGACAGCCCTAGACAATGAGCAGTTCTTC. Translating it yields CASSLGKTALDNEQFF.

The chain combines TRBV6-6 with TRBJ1-5, with D tentatively TRBD1 (5 bases). The V and J ends lost 0 bases and 2 bases respectively, with 11 bases between them. The CDR3 has 16 amino acids. Germline assignment: CDR1 MNHNY and CDR2 SVGAGI (reference sequence). The CDR3 loop reads CASSYSGRDRNQPQHF. The CDR3 DNA follows: TGTGCCAGCAGTTACTCGGGAAGGGACCGCAATCAGCCCCAGCATTTT.

The chain uses TRBV7-6 and TRBJ1-3; 7 nucleotides line up with TRBD1. CDR1 and CDR2 from the germline V gene are SGHVS and FNYEAQ. Trimming took 6 bases from V and 0 from J; bases not matched to a gene: 5. The CDR3 runs 15 residues. CDR3 amino acids: CASSVTGASGNTIYF. CDR3 sequence (DNA): TGTGCCAGCAGTGTTACAGGGGCCTCTGGAAACACCATATATTTT.

The genes are TRBV4-1 and TRBJ2-1, with D possibly TRBD1 on 6 matching bases. The CDR3 consists of 12 residues. V dropped 6 bases and J dropped 10 bases, with 13 bases sitting between them. The germline CDR1 and CDR2 sequences are MGHRA and YSYEKL. This CDR3 reads CASSTQGREQFF. The DNA for the CDR3 is TGCGCCAGCAGTACACAGGGACGGGAGCAGTTCTTC.

The J gene is TRBJ1-2, the V gene TRBV19; possibly TRBD1 for D (5 bases). V lost 3 bases to trimming and J lost 4 bases, with 12 bases between them. The CDR3 covers 14 residues. Germline CDR1 and CDR2: LNHDA and SQIVND (reference sequence). CDR3 bases: TGTGCCAGTAGTATCGGGGGGAACAGCTATGGCTACACCTTC. Its translation: CASSIGGNSYGYTF.

The gene calls are TRBV10-3 and TRBJ2-3; 10 bases line up with TRBD2. V lost 6 bases to trimming and J lost 0 bases; unmatched junction nucleotides: 12. The CDR3 has 18 residues. Germline V gives CDR1 ENHRY, CDR2 SYGVKD. The CDR3 bases are TGTGCCATCAGGGCCGGAACTAGCGGGGTGACTAGCACAGATACGCAGTATTTT. Its translation: CAIRAGTSGVTSTDTQYF.

This clone showed up just a few times. J is TRBJ1-2 and V is TRBV5-1, with 9 bases matching TRBD1. CDR1 is SGHRS and CDR2 is YFSETQ in the germline V gene. The V and J ends lost 4 bases and 6 bases, in that order; junction bases with no gene match: 7. CDR3 length: 14 amino acids. CDR3 region: CASSPSGTGHGYTF. The CDR3 bases are TGCGCCAGCAGCCCCTCCGGGACAGGGCATGGCTACACCTTC.

This clone was seen once. V gene TRBV4-2 combines with J gene TRBJ2-2; D perhaps matches TRBD1 (5 bases). Germline V CDR1 and CDR2: LGHNA, YNFKEQ. The V end was cut by 3 bases, the J end by 1 base, with 12 bases between. There are 16 residues in the CDR3. The CDR3 DNA follows: TGTGCCAGCAGCCACCGTGACAGCCAGAACACCGGGGAGCTGTTTTTT. Residues: CASSHRDSQNTGELFF.

The chain recombines TRBV7-8 with TRBJ1-1; 7 nucleotides align to TRBD1. Germline CDR1 reads SGHVS; CDR2 reads FQNEAQ. V lost 0 bases, J lost 0 bases, and 10 bases stayed unmatched. The CDR3 runs to 18 residues. CDR3 in amino acids: CASSLARTTGTMNTEAFF. Here the CDR3 DNA reads TGTGCCAGCAGCTTAGCACGGACGACAGGGACCATGAACACTGAAGCTTTCTTT.

V and J are TRBV5-4 and TRBJ2-2; TRBD2 agrees at 8 bases. This CDR3 contains 18 residues. Germline CDR1 SGHNT, CDR2 YYREEE (reference sequence). V trimming: 0 bases; J trimming: 7 bases; junction bases outside the gene matches: 14. The CDR3 spells CASSLESMGTRRIGELFF. CDR3 bases: TGTGCCAGCAGCTTGGAATCGATGGGGACTAGAAGGATCGGGGAGCTGTTTTTT.

The chain has TRBV5-1 and TRBJ2-1, with D possibly being TRBD2 (5 bases). Germline V gene lookup returns CDR1 SGHRS and CDR2 YFSETQ. Trimming left V 0 bases short and J 0 bases short, with 10 bases between. CDR3 length equals 16 residues. The CDR3 region has the DNA TGCGCCAGCAGCTTGGGAGCGGTCAGCTCCTACAATGAGCAGTTCTTC. Amino acids: CASSLGAVSSYNEQFF.

V gene TRBV7-9 combines with J gene TRBJ1-1; D gene uncertain. The CDR3 sequence is 13 residues long. V lost 4 bases and J 1 base, leaving 7 bases between the germline ends. The germline V gene encodes CDR1 SEHNR and CDR2 FQNEAQ (reference sequence). The CDR3 DNA reads TGTGCCAGCAGCTCCACAACGAACACTGAAGCTTTCTTT. Translation gives CASSSTTNTEAFF.

This chain joins TRBV4-3 and TRBJ1-5, with D unresolved. V shed 3 bases and J shed 4 bases, with 7 bases lying between them. Germline V gene sequence: CDR1 LGHNA, CDR2 YSLEER. The CDR3 has 13 amino acids. CDR3 DNA sequence: TGCGCCAGCAGCCAGCAGGTTAATCAGCCCCAGCATTTT. Protein product: CASSQQVNQPQHF.

This clone was seen only once. The genes are TRBV2 and TRBJ1-1; no clear D gene. Germline V gene sequence: CDR1 SNHLY, CDR2 FYNNEI. The V end was cut by 0 bases, the J end by 6 bases, with 14 bases between. This CDR3 spans 15 amino acids. The CDR3 coding sequence is TGTGCCAGCAGTGAAGCGGGTGGCCCAAGCGCTGAAGCTTTCTTT. It is translated as CASSEAGGPSAEAFF.

This clone came up once. The chain couples TRBV7-3 to TRBJ1-1; D remains ambiguous. The CDR3 is made up of 15 amino acids. V was pared by 3 bases and J by 0 bases, with 11 bases between. Looked up from germline, CDR1 is SGHTA and CDR2 is FQGTGA. The CDR3 sequence is CASSLGARMNTEAFF. CDR3 coding DNA: TGTGCCAGCAGCTTGGGAGCCAGAATGAACACTGAAGCTTTCTTT.

V gene TRBV9 combines with J gene TRBJ2-1, with 7 bases that match TRBD1. This CDR3 has 14 amino acids. The V segment lost 3 bases and the J segment 9 bases; nucleotides outside the gene matches: 9. CDR1 and CDR2 from the germline V gene are SGDLS and YYNGEE. CDR3 sequence: CASSALRDSSEQFF. Here the CDR3 DNA reads TGTGCCAGCAGCGCCCTTAGGGACAGCTCTGAGCAGTTCTTC. The variable domain in full, with the rest retrieved from reference TRBV9 and TRBJ2-1, is DSGVTQTPKHLITATGQRVTLRCSPRSGDLSVYWYQQSLDQGLQFLIQYYNGEERAKGNILERFSAQQFPDLHSELNLSSLELGDSALYFCASSALRDSSEQFFGPGTRLTVL.

The chain combines TRBV7-6 with TRBJ2-3; TRBD2 matches at 9 bases. Trimming cost V 1 base and J 3 bases; bases outside gene matches: 11. Germline V lookup: CDR1 SGHVS, CDR2 FNYEAQ. This CDR3 contains 18 residues. CDR3 in DNA: TGTGCCAGCAGCTTAGGAGATGGGCGGGGGGGGTCAACAGATACGCAGTATTTT. This translates into CASSLGDGRGGSTDTQYF.

V usage is TRBV19 and J usage is TRBJ1-2; D gene uncertain. Germline values: CDR1 LNHDA, CDR2 SQIVND (reference sequence). This CDR3 is built from 12 residues. V shed 6 bases and J shed 5 bases, with 10 bases lying between them. CDR3: CASRRSGYGYTF. In nucleotides, the CDR3 is TGTGCCAGTAGGAGGTCCGGGTATGGCTACACCTTC.